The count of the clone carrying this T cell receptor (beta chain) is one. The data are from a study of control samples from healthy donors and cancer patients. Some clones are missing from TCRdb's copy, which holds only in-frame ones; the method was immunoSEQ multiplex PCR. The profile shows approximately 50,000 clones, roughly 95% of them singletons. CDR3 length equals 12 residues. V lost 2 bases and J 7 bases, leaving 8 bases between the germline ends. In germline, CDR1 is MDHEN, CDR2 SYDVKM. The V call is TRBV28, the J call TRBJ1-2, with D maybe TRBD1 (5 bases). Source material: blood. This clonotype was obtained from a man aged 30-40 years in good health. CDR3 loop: CASSLRGVGYTF. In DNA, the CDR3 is TGTGCCAGCAGTTTAAGAGGGGTTGGCTACACCTTC.